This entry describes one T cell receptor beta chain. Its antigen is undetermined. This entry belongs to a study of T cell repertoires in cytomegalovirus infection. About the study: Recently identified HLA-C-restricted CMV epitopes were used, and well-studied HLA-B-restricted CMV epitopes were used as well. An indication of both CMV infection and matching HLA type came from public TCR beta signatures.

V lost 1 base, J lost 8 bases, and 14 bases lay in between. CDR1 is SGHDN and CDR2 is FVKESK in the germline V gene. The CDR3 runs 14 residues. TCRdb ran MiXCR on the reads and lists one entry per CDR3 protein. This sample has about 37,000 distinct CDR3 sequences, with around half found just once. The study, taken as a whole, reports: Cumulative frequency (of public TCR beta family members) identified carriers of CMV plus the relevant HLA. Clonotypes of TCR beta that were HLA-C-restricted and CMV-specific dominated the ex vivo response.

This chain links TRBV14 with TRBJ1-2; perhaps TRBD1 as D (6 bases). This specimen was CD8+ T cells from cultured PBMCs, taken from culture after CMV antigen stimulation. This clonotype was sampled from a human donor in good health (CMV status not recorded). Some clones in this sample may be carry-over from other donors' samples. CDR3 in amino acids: CASSQGQLRGGYTF. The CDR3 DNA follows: TGTGCCAGCAGCCAAGGCCAACTCAGGGGCGGCTACACCTTC.